Shown below are 2 T cell receptor beta chains from a single sample sequenced in a study of T cell repertoires in cytomegalovirus infection. TCRdb analysed the reads with MiXCR anew, one entry per CDR3 protein. The table has fewer than 300,000 distinct CDR3 sequences, more than 20% seen once. The sample taken for sequencing was PBMCs. These TCRs come from a human donor in good health (CMV status not recorded). Some clones in this sample may be carry-over from other donors' samples.

This clonotype was seen many times. This chain links TRBV7-2 with TRBJ2-1, with TRBD2 identical over 14 bases. The V gene end was trimmed by 1 base and the J gene end by 10 bases; junction bases not matched to a gene: 9. CDR1 is SGHTA, CDR2 FQGNSA, per germline. The CDR3 length is 17 residues. The CDR3 region has the DNA TGTGCCAGCAGCTTAGAAGGACTAGCGGGAGGCCCAGTGGAGCAGTTCTTC. Protein sequence: CASSLEGLAGGPVEQFF.

The chain employs TRBV24-1 and TRBJ2-5; 9 bases map to TRBD1. V was pared by 2 bases and J by 4 bases, with 4 bases of the junction left unmatched. This CDR3 region has 15 residues. Germline loops: CDR1 KGHDR, CDR2 SFDVKD. CDR3 nucleotides: TGTGCCACCAGTGATTCACAGGGGGCAGGAGAGACCCAGTACTTC. Protein sequence: CATSDSQGAGETQYF.